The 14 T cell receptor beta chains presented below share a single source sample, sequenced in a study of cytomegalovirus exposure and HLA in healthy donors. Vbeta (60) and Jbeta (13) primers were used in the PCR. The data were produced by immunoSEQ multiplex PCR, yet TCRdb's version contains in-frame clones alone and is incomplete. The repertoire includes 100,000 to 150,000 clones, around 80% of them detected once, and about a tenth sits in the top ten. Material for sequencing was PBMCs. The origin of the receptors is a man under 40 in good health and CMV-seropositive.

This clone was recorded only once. The CDR3 nucleotides read TGTGCCAGCAGCCAGGAGCCGGGACAGGGGGCGAGAGGTGGCTACACCTTC. This codes for CASSQEPGQGARGGYTF. The rearrangement links TRBV4-2 to TRBJ1-2; 12 nucleotides line up with TRBD1. The CDR3 is 17 residues long. V lost 3 bases to trimming and J lost 7 bases; unmatched junction nucleotides: 12. Germline V gene data show CDR1 as LGHNA and CDR2 as YNFKEQ.

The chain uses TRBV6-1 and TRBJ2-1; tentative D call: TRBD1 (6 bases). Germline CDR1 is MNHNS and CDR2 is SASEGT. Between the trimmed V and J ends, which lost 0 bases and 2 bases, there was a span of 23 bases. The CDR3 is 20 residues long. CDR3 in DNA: TGTGCCAGCAGTGAAGCGCTTCCACAGGGATACGGTGGGACCTACAATGAGCAGTTCTTC. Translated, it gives CASSEALPQGYGGTYNEQFF.

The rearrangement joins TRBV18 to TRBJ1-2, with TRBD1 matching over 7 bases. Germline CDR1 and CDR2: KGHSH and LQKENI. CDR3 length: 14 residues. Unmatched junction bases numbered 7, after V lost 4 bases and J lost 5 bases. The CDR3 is CASSLDRDGYGYTF. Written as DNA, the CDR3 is TGTGCCAGCTCACTCGACAGGGATGGGTATGGCTACACCTTC.

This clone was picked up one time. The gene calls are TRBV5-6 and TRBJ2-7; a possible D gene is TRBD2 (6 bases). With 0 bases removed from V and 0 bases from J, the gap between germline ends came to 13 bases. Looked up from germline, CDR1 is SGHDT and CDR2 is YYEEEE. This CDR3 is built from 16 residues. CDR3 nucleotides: TGTGCCAGCAGCTTGGAGGCGGGGTTCAGCTCCTACGAGCAGTACTTC. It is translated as CASSLEAGFSSYEQYF.

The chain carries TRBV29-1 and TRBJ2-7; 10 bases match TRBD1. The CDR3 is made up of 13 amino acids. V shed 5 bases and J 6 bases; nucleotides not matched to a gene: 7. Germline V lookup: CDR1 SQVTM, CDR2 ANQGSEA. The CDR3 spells CSVRQGAGSEQYF. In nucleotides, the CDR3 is TGCAGCGTTAGACAGGGGGCGGGAAGCGAGCAGTACTTC.

CDR3 loop: CASSFSTTLPQLVWVETQYF. The CDR3 bases are TGTGCCAGCAGTTTCTCCACTACGCTCCCTCAATTGGTGTGGGTAGAGACCCAGTACTTC. This sequence joins TRBV28 and TRBJ2-5; D remains unclear. Germline CDR1 and CDR2: MDHEN and SYDVKM. V was clipped by 3 bases and J by 4 bases, with 30 bases between them. The CDR3 has 20 amino acids.

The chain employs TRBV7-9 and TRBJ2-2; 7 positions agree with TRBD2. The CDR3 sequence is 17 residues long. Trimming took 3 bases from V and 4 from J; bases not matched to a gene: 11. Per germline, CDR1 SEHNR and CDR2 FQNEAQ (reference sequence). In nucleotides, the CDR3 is TGTGCCAGCAGCTTTAGCCCCGGACTAGTTGGCACCGGGGAGCTGTTTTTT. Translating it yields CASSFSPGLVGTGELFF.

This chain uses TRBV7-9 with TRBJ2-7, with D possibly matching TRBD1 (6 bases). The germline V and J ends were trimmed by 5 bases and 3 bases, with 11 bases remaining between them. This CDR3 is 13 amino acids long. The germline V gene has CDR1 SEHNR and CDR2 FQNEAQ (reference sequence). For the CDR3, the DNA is TGTGCCAGCAGCACAGGGTTAATCTACGAGCAGTACTTC. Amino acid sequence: CASSTGLIYEQYF. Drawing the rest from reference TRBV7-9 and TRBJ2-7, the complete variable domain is DTGVSQNPRHKITKRGQNVTFRCDPISEHNRLYWYRQTLGQGPEFLTYFQNEAQLEKSRLLSDRFSAERPKGSFSTLEIQRTEQGDSAMYLCASSTGLIYEQYFGPGTRLTVT.

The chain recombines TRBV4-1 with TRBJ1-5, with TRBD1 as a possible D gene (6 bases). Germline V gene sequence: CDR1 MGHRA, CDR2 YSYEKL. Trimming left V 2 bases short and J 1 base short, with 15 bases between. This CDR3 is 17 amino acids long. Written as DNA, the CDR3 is TGCGCCAGCAGCCAAACCCCTGCCCAGGGGAGCAATCAGCCCCAGCATTTT. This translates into CASSQTPAQGSNQPQHF.

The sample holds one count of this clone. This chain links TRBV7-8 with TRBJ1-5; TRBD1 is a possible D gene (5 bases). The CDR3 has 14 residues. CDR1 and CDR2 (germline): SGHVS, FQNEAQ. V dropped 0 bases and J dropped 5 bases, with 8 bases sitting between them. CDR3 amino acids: CASSLAGGYQPQHF. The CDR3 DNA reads TGTGCCAGCAGCTTAGCGGGGGGTTATCAGCCCCAGCATTTT.

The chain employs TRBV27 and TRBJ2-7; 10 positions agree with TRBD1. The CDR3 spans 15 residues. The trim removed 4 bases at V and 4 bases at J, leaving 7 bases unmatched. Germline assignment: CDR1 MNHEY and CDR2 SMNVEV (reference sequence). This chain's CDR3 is CASSSRGQGGYEQYF. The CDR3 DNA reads TGTGCCAGCAGTTCCCGAGGACAGGGGGGGTACGAGCAGTACTTC.

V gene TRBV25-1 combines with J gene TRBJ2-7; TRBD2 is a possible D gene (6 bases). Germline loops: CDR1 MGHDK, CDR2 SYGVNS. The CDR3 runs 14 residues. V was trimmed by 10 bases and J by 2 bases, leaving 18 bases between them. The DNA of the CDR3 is TGTGCCACCTCCGTGGGGGGAGGACCCTACGAGCAGTACTTC. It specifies CATSVGGGPYEQYF.

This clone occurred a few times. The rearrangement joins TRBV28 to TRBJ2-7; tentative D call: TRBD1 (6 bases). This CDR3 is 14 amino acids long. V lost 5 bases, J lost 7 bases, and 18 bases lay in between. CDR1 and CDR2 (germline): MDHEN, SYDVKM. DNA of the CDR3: TGTGCCAGCAGTAGACTTCAGGGGTTTTGGGAGCAGTACTTC. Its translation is CASSRLQGFWEQYF.

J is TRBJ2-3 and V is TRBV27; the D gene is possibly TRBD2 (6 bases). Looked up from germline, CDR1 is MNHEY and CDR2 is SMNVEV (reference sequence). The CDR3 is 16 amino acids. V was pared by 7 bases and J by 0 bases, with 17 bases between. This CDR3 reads CASTYSGPTSTDTQYF. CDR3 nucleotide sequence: TGTGCCAGCACCTATAGCGGTCCTACTAGCACAGATACGCAGTATTTT.